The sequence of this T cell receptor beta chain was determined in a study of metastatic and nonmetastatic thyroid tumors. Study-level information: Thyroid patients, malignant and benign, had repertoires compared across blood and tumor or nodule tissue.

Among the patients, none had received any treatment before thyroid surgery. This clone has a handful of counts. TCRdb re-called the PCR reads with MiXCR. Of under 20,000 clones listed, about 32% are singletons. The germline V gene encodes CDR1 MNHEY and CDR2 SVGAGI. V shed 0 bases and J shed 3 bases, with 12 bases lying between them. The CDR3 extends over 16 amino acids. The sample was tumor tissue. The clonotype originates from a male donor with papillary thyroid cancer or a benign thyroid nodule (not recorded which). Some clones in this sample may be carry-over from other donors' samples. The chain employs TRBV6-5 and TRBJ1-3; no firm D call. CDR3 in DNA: TGTGCCAGCAGTTACTCGTCCGGGCGGAATGGAAACACCATATATTTT. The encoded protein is CASSYSSGRNGNTIYF.